One T cell receptor beta chain is described in this entry. The CDR3 loop spans 13 amino acids. The germline V gene encodes CDR1 MDHEN and CDR2 SYDVKM. Trimming took off 6 bases at V and 1 base at J, with 7 bases between the two ends. TCRdb passed the RT-PCR reads through MiXCR, listing each CDR3 protein once. The sample includes fewer than 800,000 distinct CDR3 sequences, 12% to 15% seen only once; the top ten take just over 3.5%. The sequence derives from a female donor in good health, serving as a healthy control. Sequencing was carried out using memory CD4+ T cells from blood. This sequence joins TRBV28 and TRBJ1-5, with D unresolved. The CDR3 sequence: CASREFSNQPQHF. The CDR3 DNA reads TGTGCCAGCAGGGAGTTCAGCAATCAGCCCCAGCATTTT.